A single sample is the source of the 12 T cell receptor beta chains below, sequenced in a study of blood T cell repertoires in COVID-19. Sequencing was performed with immunoSEQ multiplex PCR; in TCRdb, only in-frame clones are kept and a portion is missing. This sample has nearly 25,000 clones, with around 79% found just once. The material sequenced was peripheral blood. The receptors stem from a man aged 45-65 years with COVID-19, enrolled during active disease.

The rearrangement joins TRBV7-9 to TRBJ1-2; TRBD1 matches 10 bases. Germline assignment: CDR1 SEHNR and CDR2 FQNEAQ (reference sequence). The ends lost 1 base at V and 6 bases at J; junction bases unmatched: 5. The length of the CDR3 is 15 residues. The CDR3 reads CASSLVTTGGDGYTF. The DNA of the CDR3 is TGTGCCAGCAGCTTAGTTACGACAGGGGGCGATGGCTACACCTTC.

The chain employs TRBV5-1 and TRBJ2-2; D is possibly TRBD1 (6 bases). Trimming pared 9 bases from V and 1 base from J, leaving 13 bases between. CDR1 and CDR2 from the germline V gene are SGHRS and YFSETQ. The CDR3 covers 14 residues. The CDR3 here is CATGDTLNTGELFF. The CDR3 DNA reads as TGCGCCACCGGGGACACTCTGAACACCGGGGAGCTGTTTTTT.

This clone has a single count. V gene TRBV19 combines with J gene TRBJ1-5; D remains unclear. There are 14 residues in the CDR3. Germline-derived CDR1 and CDR2 are LNHDA and SQIVND (reference sequence). V lost 3 bases and J lost 0, with 6 bases in between. Written as DNA, the CDR3 is TGTGCCAGTAGTATCCCCGGTAGCAATCAGCCCCAGCATTTT. Protein: CASSIPGSNQPQHF. Full variable domain (outside the CDR3, taken from reference TRBV19 and TRBJ1-5): DGGITQSPKYLFRKEGQNVTLSCEQNLNHDAMYWYRQDPGQGLRLIYYSQIVNDFQKGDIAEGYSVSREKKESFPLTVTSAQKNPTAFYLCASSIPGSNQPQHFGDGTRLSIL.

The J gene is TRBJ2-1, the V gene TRBV7-6; the D gene is possibly TRBD2 (7 bases). V was cut by 0 bases and J by 9 bases, with 21 bases left in between. Germline V CDR1 and CDR2: SGHVS, FNYEAQ. The CDR3 spans 17 residues. The CDR3 spells CASSLARRGGNPGEQFF. CDR3 sequence (DNA): TGTGCCAGCAGCTTAGCCCGTAGGGGGGGAAATCCAGGTGAGCAGTTCTTC.

The chain combines TRBV6-5 with TRBJ1-2; D is uncertain. CDR3 size: 15 residues. Trimming shortened V by 2 bases and J by 8 bases, and 18 bases separated the two germline ends. From germline, CDR1 is MNHEY and CDR2 SVGAGI. CDR3 sequence: CASSYVPLRTGGYTF. CDR3 sequence (DNA): TGTGCCAGCAGTTACGTCCCATTAAGGACTGGAGGCTACACCTTC.

This chain joins TRBV2 and TRBJ1-1; no clear D gene. This CDR3 region has 11 residues. V was trimmed by 10 bases and J by 7 bases, leaving 13 bases between them. Germline V gene lookup returns CDR1 SNHLY and CDR2 FYNNEI. The CDR3 coding sequence is TGTGCCACCACGCGCGAGATTGAAGCTTTCTTT. This gives the protein CATTREIEAFF.

The chain couples TRBV6-5 to TRBJ1-2, with 8 bases identical to TRBD1. The CDR3 loop spans 14 amino acids. V was pared by 7 bases and J by 2 bases, with 6 bases of the junction left unmatched. Per germline, CDR1 MNHEY and CDR2 SVGAGI. The CDR3 region is CASTKGQANYGYTF. Here the CDR3 DNA reads TGTGCCAGCACTAAGGGACAGGCCAACTATGGCTACACCTTC.

V gene TRBV7-3 combines with J gene TRBJ2-3; tentative D call: TRBD2 (6 bases). The V end was cut by 5 bases, the J end by 2 bases, with 14 bases between. CDR3 length: 15 residues. Germline assignment: CDR1 SGHTA and CDR2 FQGTGA. CDR3 in amino acids: CASSPRLGPTDTQYF. The CDR3 DNA sequence: TGTGCCAGCAGCCCCCGACTAGGACCCACAGATACGCAGTATTTT.

CDR3 DNA: TGTGCCAGCAGACCCCCAGCAGGGGTTGGATTGAGTGGCTACACCTTC. This gives the protein CASRPPAGVGLSGYTF. The V gene is TRBV2, the J gene TRBJ1-2, with a possible D match to TRBD1 (6 bases). V was pared by 6 bases and J by 7 bases, with 24 bases between. The germline gives CDR1 SNHLY, CDR2 FYNNEI. This CDR3 contains 16 residues.

The rearrangement links TRBV5-1 to TRBJ1-3, with 8 bases aligning to TRBD1. The CDR3 has 14 amino acids. Germline trimming cut 6 bases from V and 3 bases from J; bases unmatched to any gene: 5. Germline V gives CDR1 SGHRS, CDR2 YFSETQ. CDR3 DNA: TGCGCCAGCATGGACAGGGCGTTTGGAAACACCATATATTTT. Protein sequence: CASMDRAFGNTIYF.

This clone was counted only a few times. This chain connects TRBV28 to TRBJ1-1; unclear D gene. V was pared by 3 bases and J by 0 bases, with 11 bases between. Per germline, CDR1 MDHEN and CDR2 SYDVKM. The CDR3 extends over 15 amino acids. The CDR3 DNA is TGTGCCAGCAGTTTTAATCCCCCTATGAACACTGAAGCTTTCTTT. It translates to CASSFNPPMNTEAFF.

By proportion, this clone is medium-sized. J is TRBJ1-5 and V is TRBV12-5, with 8 bases fitting TRBD1. The CDR3 consists of 15 residues. Per the germline V gene, CDR1 is LGHNT and CDR2 is FRNRAP. Unmatched junction bases numbered 8, after V lost 1 base and J lost 9 bases. The CDR3 bases are TGTGCTAGTGGTTTGGGAGGACAGGGCCCGAGGCCCCAGCATTTT. Translation gives CASGLGGQGPRPQHF.